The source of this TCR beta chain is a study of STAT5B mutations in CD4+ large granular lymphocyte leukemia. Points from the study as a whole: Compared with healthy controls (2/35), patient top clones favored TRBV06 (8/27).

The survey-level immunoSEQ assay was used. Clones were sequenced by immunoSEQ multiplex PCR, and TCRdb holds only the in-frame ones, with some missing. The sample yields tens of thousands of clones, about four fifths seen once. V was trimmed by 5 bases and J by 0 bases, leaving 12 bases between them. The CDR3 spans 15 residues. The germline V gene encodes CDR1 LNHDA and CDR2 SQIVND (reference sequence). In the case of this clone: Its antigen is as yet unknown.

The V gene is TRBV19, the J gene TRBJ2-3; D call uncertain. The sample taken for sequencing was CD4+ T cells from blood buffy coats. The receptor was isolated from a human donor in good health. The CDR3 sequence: CASSRAAYSTDTQYF. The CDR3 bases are TGTGCCAGTAGTCGGGCAGCATATAGCACAGATACGCAGTATTTT.